A selection of T cell receptor beta chains follows, all from one sample in a study of tumor-infiltrating lymphocytes in localized non-small cell lung cancer. Profiling relied on immunoSEQ multiplex PCR, and the TCRdb table lists in-frame clones only, not all of them. The data contain fewer than 11,000 clones, around three fifths of them singletons. Sequencing used uninvolved lung tissue not adjacent to the tumor. The receptors were sampled from a human donor with non-small cell lung cancer. The CDR3 runs from the conserved cysteine through the conserved F or W. A D gene is named only where the DNA matches it firmly. A row's size may be missing; if present it is once, few, many or a size class.

>TRBJ1-6|NA|NA|TRBV6-5
TGTGCCAGCAGTTACGAGGCAGCCCAAACCCTCCACTTT
CASSYEAAQTLHF
>TRBJ2-1|NA|NA|TRBV7-7
TGTGCTAGCAGCTTAAACCCGACCAATGAGCAGTTCTTC
CASSLNPTNEQFF
>TRBJ1-1|medium-sized|NA|TRBV6-1
TGTGCCAGCAGTGCACAGGGAAACACTGAAGCTTTCTTT
CASSAQGNTEAFF
>TRBJ2-5|few|TRBD2|TRBV4-1
TGCGCCAGCAGCCAAGTGGGCGGGGGGGATAAAGAGACCCAGTACTTC
CASSQVGGGDKETQYF
>TRBJ2-5|NA|NA|TRBV15
TGTGCCACCAGCACTGCGGGGACCGCACTCACCCAGTACTTC
CATSTAGTALTQYF
>TRBJ2-1|few|TRBD1|TRBV29-1
TGCAGCGTCCCCGACAGGGGAATAGACAATGAGCAGTTCTTC
CSVPDRGIDNEQFF
>TRBJ2-7|NA|NA|TRBV4-3
TGCGCCAGCAGCCAAGATCGCCAGGGTGCTACAGAGCAGTACTTC
CASSQDRQGATEQYF
>TRBJ2-1|NA|TRBD2|TRBV11-3
TGTGCCAGCAGCTTAGCCGCTAGCGGGGTGAGGAATGAGCAGTTCTTC
CASSLAASGVRNEQFF
>TRBJ2-1|few|NA|TRBV9
TGTGCCAGCAGCGTAGCCACGGTCTACAATGAGCAGTTCTTC
CASSVATVYNEQFF
>TRBJ2-5|NA|NA|TRBV27
TGTGCCAGCAGAGGGTCGGCTCAATGGACCCAGTACTTC
CASRGSAQWTQYF
>TRBJ1-1|few|NA|TRBV20-1
TGCAGTGCTAGCATGAACACTGAAGCTTTCTTT
CSASMNTEAFF
>TRBJ1-5|NA|TRBD1|TRBV5-6
TGTGCCAGCAGCAGTACAGGGGGGGAGCCCCAGCATTTT
CASSSTGGEPQHF
>TRBJ1-1|NA|NA|TRBV9
TGTGCCAGCAGCGTAGTACCGACGAACACTGAAGCTTTCTTT
CASSVVPTNTEAFF
>TRBJ1-2|NA|NA|TRBV4-1
TGCGCCAGCAGCCAAGAATCGAGGGAGGAAACTAACTATGGCTACACCTTC
CASSQESREETNYGYTF
>TRBJ1-4|NA|NA|TRBV7-6
TGTGCCAGCAGCTTAGAACGGAGATTGGGAGAAAAACTGTTTTTT
CASSLERRLGEKLFF
>TRBJ2-6|once|NA|TRBV11-2
TGTGCCAGCAGCTTAGGATCCTTCTCTGGGGCCAACGTCCTGACTTTC
CASSLGSFSGANVLTF
>TRBJ2-1|NA|TRBD1|TRBV2
TGTGCCAGCAGTGAAAGCTGGGACAGGGTTTTCAATGAGCAGTTCTTC
CASSESWDRVFNEQFF
>TRBJ1-6|NA|NA|TRBV7-2
TGTGCCAGCAGCTTAGCGTCACCCCTCCACTTT
CASSLASPLHF
>TRBJ1-1|medium-sized|NA|TRBV2
TGTGCCAGCAGGAGGCAGGGGATTAACACTGAAGCTTTCTTT
CASRRQGINTEAFF
>TRBJ1-1|NA|NA|TRBV19
TGTGCCAGTAGTATCGGGGAGGGAACTGAAGCTTTCTTT
CASSIGEGTEAFF
>TRBJ2-7|NA|NA|TRBV28
TGTGCCAGCTCCCGCGGGATCTACGAGCAGTACTTC
CASSRGIYEQYF
>TRBJ1-2|few|NA|TRBV9
TGTGCCAGCAGCGTAGGACAATCGAAGGGCTACACCTTC
CASSVGQSKGYTF
>TRBJ2-7|NA|NA|TRBV4-3
TGCGCCAGCAGCCAAGATCTCCACTCCTGGGGTTACGAGCAGTACTTC
CASSQDLHSWGYEQYF
>TRBJ1-1|NA|NA|TRBV28
TGTGCCAGCAGCCCTATGGCGGGGAACACTGAAGCTTTCTTT
CASSPMAGNTEAFF
>TRBJ2-3|NA|TRBD2|TRBV5-4
TGTGCCAGCAGCTTGGCTAGCGGGGTGGATACGCAGTATTTT
CASSLASGVDTQYF
>TRBJ1-4|NA|TRBD1|TRBV6-5
TGTGCCAGTAGCCCGGGACAGGAGTATGAAAAACTGTTTTTT
CASSPGQEYEKLFF
>TRBJ2-7|few|TRBD1|TRBV19
TGTGCCAGTAGTACCCTACAGGGGGACGAGCAGTACTTC
CASSTLQGDEQYF
>TRBJ2-1|NA|TRBD2|TRBV4-3
TGCGCCAGCAGCCAAGGTCAGGGTGCGGGGGCCTACAATGAGCAGTTCTTC
CASSQGQGAGAYNEQFF
>TRBJ2-5|NA|NA|TRBV7-3
TGTGCCAGCAGCCTGTACAGGGAATCGGAGACCCAGTACTTC
CASSLYRESETQYF
>TRBJ2-7|NA|TRBD1|TRBV4-2
TGTGCCAGCAGCCAGGTTGGACAGGGGAGGTCCTACGAGCAGTACTTC
CASSQVGQGRSYEQYF
>TRBJ1-1|once|NA|TRBV5-1
TGCGCCAGCAGCTTGGAGATTTCGAACACTGAAGCTTTCTTT
CASSLEISNTEAFF
>TRBJ2-4|NA|NA|TRBV9
TGTGCCAGCAGCGTAGGGGACCTTCTACCGAGGGCCAAAAACATTCAGTACTTC
CASSVGDLLPRAKNIQYF
>TRBJ2-7|NA|NA|TRBV29-1
TGCAGCGTTGGGGTCGGGGTTTATTGGAGGTACGAGCAGTACTTC
CSVGVGVYWRYEQYF
>TRBJ1-2|NA|NA|TRBV5-1
TGCGCCAGCAGCCCCGGACAGCCCAACTATGGCTACACCTTC
CASSPGQPNYGYTF
>TRBJ2-7|NA|TRBD2|TRBV29-1
TGCAGCGTTTTACAACTAGCGGGGGTTACTTACGAGCAGTACTTC
CSVLQLAGVTYEQYF
>TRBJ2-2|NA|NA|TRBV5-1
TGCGCCAGCAGCTTGCAATCCTTATCCACCGGGGAGCTGTTTTTT
CASSLQSLSTGELFF
>TRBJ1-6|medium-sized|NA|TRBV7-2
TGTGCCAGCAGCTCCTACATAAATTCACCCCTCCACTTT
CASSSYINSPLHF
>TRBJ1-1|NA|TRBD1|TRBV6-5
TGTGCCAGCAGTCACCCAGGGGGCACTGAAGCTTTCTTT
CASSHPGGTEAFF
>TRBJ1-3|few|TRBD1|TRBV2
TGTGCCAGCAGTGAACACAGGGGCAAAGAAAACACCATATATTTT
CASSEHRGKENTIYF
>TRBJ1-1|once|TRBD1|TRBV14
TGTGCCAGCAGCCAAAGGGGGCGCGTGAGAGAATCGACTGAAGCTTTCTTT
CASSQRGRVRESTEAFF
>TRBJ1-2|NA|NA|TRBV9
TGTGCCAGCAGCATACAGACAGACGCAAGGTATGGCTACACCTTC
CASSIQTDARYGYTF
>TRBJ2-3|few|NA|TRBV4-1
TGCGCCAGCAGCCAAGAAGTAGGTGCCACAGATACGCAGTATTTT
CASSQEVGATDTQYF
>TRBJ1-6|medium-sized|NA|TRBV11-2
TGTGCCAGCAGCTTAGTTACTGCCGGGTTTTACTCACCCCTCCACTTT
CASSLVTAGFYSPLHF
>TRBJ2-1|once|NA|TRBV7-2
TGTGCCAGCAGCCGTGGGGGGAATGAGCAGTTCTTC
CASSRGGNEQFF
>TRBJ2-3|NA|TRBD2|TRBV14
TGTGCCAGCAAACCGGGACTAGGCACGGATACGCAGTATTTT
CASKPGLGTDTQYF
>TRBJ1-4|NA|TRBD1|TRBV28
TGTGCCACCGGGACAGGGACTAATGAAAAACTGTTTTTT
CATGTGTNEKLFF
>TRBJ2-1|once|NA|TRBV5-1
TGCGCCAGCAGCCCAACGGGGGAATACAATGAGCAGTTCTTC
CASSPTGEYNEQFF
>TRBJ1-4|NA|NA|TRBV7-6
TGTGCCAGCAGCTTGGGCCGGGACTTGTTTTTT
CASSLGRDLFF
>TRBJ2-1|NA|TRBD2|TRBV11-2
TGTGCCAGCAGCCCACGGAGACTAGCGGGGGGGCGCAATGAGCAGTTCTTC
CASSPRRLAGGRNEQFF
>TRBJ2-6|NA|NA|TRBV5-1
TGCGCCAGCAGCCCCTCGGGTGGGAGCTCTGGGGCCAACGTCCTGACTTTC
CASSPSGGSSGANVLTF
>TRBJ2-7|medium-sized|TRBD1|TRBV19
TGTGCCAGCAAGAAGACAGGGGTTACCTACGAGCAGTACTTC
CASKKTGVTYEQYF